The clone carrying this T cell receptor beta chain was seen more than once but under ten times. The junction departs from germline at one end; a sequencing error may be responsible. The data were obtained in a study of cytomegalovirus exposure and HLA in healthy donors. This CDR3 spans 16 amino acids. The germline CDR1 and CDR2 sequences are SEHNR and FQNEAQ (reference sequence). With 60 Vbeta and 13 Jbeta primers, the PCR was carried out. Clones were read by immunoSEQ multiplex PCR, and TCRdb kept only the in-frame ones, dropping some. The table lists roughly 160,000 clones, roughly 84% of them singletons.

The chain uses TRBV7-9 and TRBJ2-2; D perhaps matches TRBD1 (6 bases). Sequencing input: PBMCs. The source of this sequence is a man aged 25-45 years in good health and CMV-seronegative. CDR3 protein: CSSSLGAGENTGELFF. For the CDR3, the DNA is TGTTCCAGCAGCTTAGGGGCAGGGGAAAACACCGGGGAGCTGTTTTTT.